Listed below are T cell receptor beta chains from one sample, sequenced in a study of human T cells and chemical hapten exposure. TCRdb redid the calling of the 5' RACE reads with MiXCR, one entry per CDR3 protein. Found here are about 140,000 distinct CDR3 sequences, about 4% of them singletons; the top ten hold 1.3% to 1.5%. Receptor source: a female donor in good health. Both conserved end residues are part of each CDR3. Fields, in order: J gene, D gene, clone size, V gene, CDR3 DNA, CDR3 protein. A D gene is named only where the DNA matches it firmly. Part of the rows lack a size; the others show once, few, many or a class for expanded clones.

J: TRBJ2-3; D: -; size: few; V: TRBV7-9; DNA: TGTGCCAGCGGAATACTAGCTGAAGATACGCAGTATTTT; CDR3: CASGILAEDTQYF
J: TRBJ2-6; D: -; size: many; V: TRBV6-2/TRBV6-3; DNA: TGTGCCAGCAGTCCCTCAAGGACAGAGAACTCTGGGGCCAACGTCCTGACTTTC; CDR3: CASSPSRTENSGANVLTF
J: TRBJ2-3; D: -; size: many; V: TRBV12-5; DNA: TGTGCTAGTGGTGACCACAGGACAGATATGCAGTATTTT; CDR3: CASGDHRTDMQYF
J: TRBJ1-1; D: -; size: many; V: TRBV2; DNA: TGTGCCAGCAGCACGGACAGCAACACTGAAGCTTTCTTT; CDR3: CASSTDSNTEAFF
J: TRBJ1-1; D: -; size: few; V: TRBV5-5; DNA: TGTGCCAGCAGCCCGCCCATGAACACTGAAGCTTTCTTT; CDR3: CASSPPMNTEAFF
J: TRBJ2-1; D: -; size: many; V: TRBV11-2; DNA: TGTGCCAGCAGCCCGAGGGACGGGGCCTGGCACAATGAGCAGTTCTTC; CDR3: CASSPRDGAWHNEQFF
J: TRBJ2-1; D: -; size: many; V: TRBV29-1; DNA: TGCAGCGTTGAGGAGGCTAATGAGCAGTTCTTC; CDR3: CSVEEANEQFF
J: TRBJ2-6; D: -; size: many; V: TRBV4-3; DNA: TGCGCCAGCAGCCAGGACACAGGTGGTGGGGCCAACGTCCTGACTTTC; CDR3: CASSQDTGGGANVLTF
J: TRBJ1-3; D: TRBD1; size: many; V: TRBV4-3; DNA: TGCGCCAGCAGCCACGGACAGGGCGGTTTAGCTGGAAACACCATATATTTT; CDR3: CASSHGQGGLAGNTIYF
J: TRBJ1-1; D: -; size: few; V: TRBV4-2; DNA: TGTGCCAGCAGCAAAGATATGGACACTGAAGCTTTCTTT; CDR3: CASSKDMDTEAFF
J: TRBJ2-1; D: -; size: many; V: TRBV15; DNA: TGTGCCACCAGCAGAGATTTGGCCAGGGGAACCGATGAGCAGTTCTTC; CDR3: CATSRDLARGTDEQFF
J: TRBJ2-3; D: TRBD2; size: many; V: TRBV7-2; DNA: TGTGCCAGCAGCTCGGGGGGGGTTGGCACAGATACGCAGTATTTT; CDR3: CASSSGGVGTDTQYF
J: TRBJ1-3; D: -; size: many; V: TRBV18; DNA: TGTGCCAGCTCACCACCGTACGGGGGACTATCTGGAAACACCATATATTTT; CDR3: CASSPPYGGLSGNTIYF
J: TRBJ2-7; D: TRBD2; size: few; V: TRBV5-6; DNA: TGTGCCAGCAGTAGCGGGGGGACGACCTACGAGCAGTACTTC; CDR3: CASSSGGTTYEQYF
J: TRBJ1-5; D: -; size: many; V: TRBV20-1; DNA: TGCAGTGCTCTGACCGGGGGGGGCAATCAGCCCCAGCATTTT; CDR3: CSALTGGGNQPQHF
J: TRBJ2-2; D: -; size: few; V: TRBV11-1; DNA: TGTGCCAGCAGCTTATTAACGGGGAACACCGGGGAGCTGTTTTTT; CDR3: CASSLLTGNTGELFF
J: TRBJ1-6; D: TRBD1; size: medium-sized; V: TRBV7-9; DNA: TGTGCCAGCAGCTCCACCGGGACAGGGGATGGGTCACCCCTCCACTTT; CDR3: CASSSTGTGDGSPLHF
J: TRBJ1-1; D: -; size: -; V: TRBV2; DNA: TGTGCCAGCATCCGGCAGTTCGCCGGCACTGAAGCTTTCTTT; CDR3: CASIRQFAGTEAFF
J: TRBJ1-1; D: TRBD1; size: -; V: TRBV27; DNA: TGTGCCAGCAGCCGGACAGGGTTGAAGACTGAAGCTTTCTTT; CDR3: CASSRTGLKTEAFF
J: TRBJ1-5; D: TRBD1; size: many; V: TRBV7-9; DNA: TGTGCCAGCAGCTTATCCACAGGGGGCGCGTTTGTGAGCAATCAGCCCCAGCATTTT; CDR3: CASSLSTGGAFVSNQPQHF
J: TRBJ1-5; D: TRBD1; size: many; V: TRBV12-3/TRBV12-4; DNA: TGTGCCAGCGGACAGGCGGACAATCAGCCCCAGCATTTT; CDR3: CASGQADNQPQHF
J: TRBJ1-2; D: TRBD1; size: many; V: TRBV12-3/TRBV12-4; DNA: TGTGCCACCGCACTACAGGGGGCGCATGGCTACACCTTC; CDR3: CATALQGAHGYTF
J: TRBJ2-2; D: -; size: many; V: TRBV19; DNA: TGTGCCAGTAGGGCAGGCGGGTTGGACACCGGGGAGCTGTTTTTT; CDR3: CASRAGGLDTGELFF
J: TRBJ1-1; D: -; size: many; V: TRBV28; DNA: TGTGCCAGCAGTCGCGGGACCCTGAACACTGAAGCTTTCTTT; CDR3: CASSRGTLNTEAFF
J: TRBJ1-2; D: TRBD1; size: many; V: TRBV7-9; DNA: TGTGCCACACCGGGACAGGGATGGGGGCCTAACTATGGCTACACCTTC; CDR3: CATPGQGWGPNYGYTF
J: TRBJ1-2; D: -; size: many; V: TRBV27; DNA: TGTGCCCGGCAGGGAATACCGCTAGACTATGGCTACACCTTC; CDR3: CARQGIPLDYGYTF
J: TRBJ2-7; D: -; size: many; V: TRBV2; DNA: TGTGCCCTCAGCATCTCCGAGCAGTACTTC; CDR3: CALSISEQYF
J: TRBJ2-1; D: TRBD2; size: many; V: TRBV5-1; DNA: TGCGCCAGCAGCCCCGCGGGAGGGAGCAGCTCCTACAATGAGCAGTTCTTC; CDR3: CASSPAGGSSSYNEQFF
J: TRBJ2-7; D: TRBD2; size: many; V: TRBV3-1; DNA: TGTGCCAGCAGCCAAGTCACAGCGGGGGAAGAGCAGTACTTC; CDR3: CASSQVTAGEEQYF
J: TRBJ1-5; D: -; size: many; V: TRBV6-5; DNA: TGTGCCAGCAGCCGGGGGGCTAGCAATCAGCCCCAGCATTTT; CDR3: CASSRGASNQPQHF
J: TRBJ1-4; D: -; size: many; V: TRBV20-1; DNA: TGCAGTGCCCCTAGGCAGGGTGGTGAAAAACTGTTTTTT; CDR3: CSAPRQGGEKLFF
J: TRBJ1-2; D: -; size: many; V: TRBV19; DNA: TGTGCCAGTAGTTTATCGGACACACTCGGGAAGGGCTACACCTTC; CDR3: CASSLSDTLGKGYTF
J: TRBJ1-6; D: -; size: many; V: TRBV4-3; DNA: TGCGCCAGCAGCCAAGATGGGCAGACATATAATTCACCCCTCCACTTT; CDR3: CASSQDGQTYNSPLHF
J: TRBJ1-6; D: TRBD1; size: many; V: TRBV5-1; DNA: TGCGCCAGCAGCCTCCGGGACAGCCTTAATTCACCCCTCCACTTT; CDR3: CASSLRDSLNSPLHF
J: TRBJ1-1; D: TRBD1; size: many; V: TRBV7-2; DNA: TGTGCCAGCAGCGCCAGCCCTTGGGACAGGCCGAACACTGAAGCTTTCTTT; CDR3: CASSASPWDRPNTEAFF
J: TRBJ2-7; D: TRBD2; size: many; V: TRBV10-2; DNA: TGCGCCAGCAATCGCGGGGGCTACGAGCAGTACTTC; CDR3: CASNRGGYEQYF
J: TRBJ2-6; D: -; size: -; V: TRBV7-9; DNA: TGTGCCAGCAGCTTTTTACAGGGGGGGAGCTCTGGGGCCAACGTCCTGACTTTC; CDR3: CASSFLQGGSSGANVLTF
J: TRBJ2-1; D: TRBD2; size: many; V: TRBV6-6; DNA: TGTGCCAGCAGTGCCCAGAGCGGGGATACATACAATGAGCAGTTCTTC; CDR3: CASSAQSGDTYNEQFF
J: TRBJ1-5; D: TRBD1; size: few; V: TRBV20-1; DNA: TGCAGTGCTAGTCAGGGGGATGCCAATCAGCCCCAGCATTTT; CDR3: CSASQGDANQPQHF
J: TRBJ1-1; D: TRBD1; size: many; V: TRBV7-9; DNA: TGTGCCAGCAGCATCCGAAACACAGGGGCCGCCGGGGGGGCTTTCTTT; CDR3: CASSIRNTGAAGGAFF
J: TRBJ2-2; D: TRBD1; size: few; V: TRBV5-1; DNA: TGCGCCAGCAGCTTTGGGACAGGGAACACCGGGGAGCTGTTTTTT; CDR3: CASSFGTGNTGELFF
J: TRBJ2-3; D: -; size: few; V: TRBV3-1; DNA: TGTGCCAGCAGCCACGGCTCGTACACAGATACGCAGTATTTT; CDR3: CASSHGSYTDTQYF
J: TRBJ1-3; D: -; size: few; V: TRBV19; DNA: TGTGCCAGTTCGACAGGCTCCTTCGGAAACACCATATATTTT; CDR3: CASSTGSFGNTIYF
J: TRBJ2-3; D: TRBD2; size: many; V: TRBV29-1; DNA: TGCAGCGTTGAAGGACTAGCTAGCGGGGGGACAGATACGCAGTATTTT; CDR3: CSVEGLASGGTDTQYF
J: TRBJ1-6; D: -; size: many; V: TRBV3-1; DNA: TGTGCCAGCAGCCAATCCTATTCACCCCTCCACTTT; CDR3: CASSQSYSPLHF
J: TRBJ2-3; D: TRBD1; size: many; V: TRBV5-6; DNA: TGTGCCACCTCAAAGCAGGGGGCTGCAGATACGCAGTATTTT; CDR3: CATSKQGAADTQYF
J: TRBJ2-7; D: TRBD2; size: few; V: TRBV11-1; DNA: TGTGCCAGCAGCCCATGGGTGGCTAGCGGGGCTTGTGAGCAGTACTTC; CDR3: CASSPWVASGACEQYF
J: TRBJ2-7; D: -; size: many; V: TRBV3-1; DNA: TGTGCCAGCAGCCCACTTACAGGGTACGAGCAGTACTTC; CDR3: CASSPLTGYEQYF
J: TRBJ1-5; D: -; size: many; V: TRBV21-1; DNA: TGTGCCAGCAGCATAAACAGGGGGCGGTCTAGCAATCAGCCCCAGCATTTT; CDR3: CASSINRGRSSNQPQHF
J: TRBJ2-5; D: -; size: many; V: TRBV4-2; DNA: TGTGCCAGCAGCCAAGCTCCAACAGAGACCCAGTACTTC; CDR3: CASSQAPTETQYF
J: TRBJ1-1; D: -; size: few; V: TRBV7-9; DNA: TGTGCCAGCACCTACCAGACGGGTCCCATGAACACTGAAGCTTTCTTT; CDR3: CASTYQTGPMNTEAFF
J: TRBJ1-1; D: -; size: many; V: TRBV7-2; DNA: TGTGCCAGCAGCTACGGACAGAACACTGAAGCTTTCTTT; CDR3: CASSYGQNTEAFF
J: TRBJ1-5; D: TRBD1; size: -; V: TRBV19; DNA: TGTGCCAGTAACTCGGCAGGGGGAATTCAGCCCCAGCATTTT; CDR3: CASNSAGGIQPQHF